This T cell receptor (beta chain) was documented in a study of CD8+CD57+ T cells in acquired aplastic anemia. The CDR3 sequence runs 13 residues, both termini included. CDR1 is SEHNR, CDR2 FQNEAQ, per germline (reference sequence). Genomic DNA templated the TCR beta VDJ and CDR3 profiling. TCRdb re-called the reads through MiXCR, storing one row per CDR3 protein. This table holds a few hundred thousand distinct CDR3 sequences, around 82% found once. A word on this clonotype: This likely comes from a read error, as the CDR3 has no conserved phenylalanine or tryptophan at its end. It is unclear where the CDR3 begins or ends on the DNA, so no DNA is shown, and the CDR3 is as TCRdb lists it.

The patients chosen for sequencing had shown expansion of CD8+CD57+ cells (detected by flow cytometry). The sample consisted of sorted CD4+, CD8+, or CD8+CD57+ T cells (not recorded which) from PBMCs. This receptor was taken from a human donor with aplastic anemia. The chain has TRBV7-9 and TRBJ2-1; the table assigns TRBD2, which was not confirmed against the DNA. The CDR3 reads CASSFQRSGGSGD.